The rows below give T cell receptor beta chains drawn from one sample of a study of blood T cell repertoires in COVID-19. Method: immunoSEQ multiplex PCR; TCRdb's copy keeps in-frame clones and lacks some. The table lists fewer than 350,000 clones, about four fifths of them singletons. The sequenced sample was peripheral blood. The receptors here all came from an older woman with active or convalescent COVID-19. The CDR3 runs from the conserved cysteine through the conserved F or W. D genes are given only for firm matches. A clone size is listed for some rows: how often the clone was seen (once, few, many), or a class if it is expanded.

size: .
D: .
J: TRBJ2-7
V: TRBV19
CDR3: CASSIGRGGGHEQYF
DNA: TGTGCCAGTAGTATAGGGCGGGGAGGCGGGCACGAGCAGTACTTC

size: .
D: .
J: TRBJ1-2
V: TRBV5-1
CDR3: CASSMAPFDYGYTF
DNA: TGCGCCAGCAGCATGGCCCCTTTCGACTATGGCTACACCTTC

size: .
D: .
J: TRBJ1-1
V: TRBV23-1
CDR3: CATQGNRDRGNTEAFF
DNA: TGCGCCACCCAGGGGAACCGGGACCGCGGAAACACTGAAGCTTTCTTT

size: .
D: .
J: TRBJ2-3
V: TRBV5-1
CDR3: CASSPGQSTDTQYF
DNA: TGCGCCAGCAGCCCTGGACAGAGCACAGATACGCAGTATTTT

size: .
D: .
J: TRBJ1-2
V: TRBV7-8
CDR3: CASSPDQGGYGYTF
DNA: TGTGCCAGCAGCCCTGATCAGGGCGGCTATGGCTACACCTTC

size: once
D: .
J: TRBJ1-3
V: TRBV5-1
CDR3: CASGERFSGNTIYF
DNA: TGCGCCAGCGGAGAACGGTTTTCTGGAAACACCATATATTTT

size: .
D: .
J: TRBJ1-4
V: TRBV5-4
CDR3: CASSFQGNEKLFF
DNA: TGTGCCAGCAGCTTCCAGGGAAACGAAAAACTGTTTTTT

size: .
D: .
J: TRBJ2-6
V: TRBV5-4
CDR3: CASSSLGGYRVPGANVLTF
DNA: TGTGCCAGCAGCTCCCTTGGGGGCTATAGGGTCCCTGGGGCCAACGTCCTGACTTTC

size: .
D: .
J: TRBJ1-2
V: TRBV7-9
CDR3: CASSAEDYGYTF
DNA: TGTGCCAGCTCGGCTGAGGACTATGGCTACACCTTC

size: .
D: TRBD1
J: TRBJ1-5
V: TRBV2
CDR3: CASRWGQGSNQPQHF
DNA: TGTGCCAGCAGGTGGGGACAGGGGAGCAATCAGCCCCAGCATTTT

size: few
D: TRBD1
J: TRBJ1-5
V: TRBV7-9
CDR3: CASSSPTGVDQPQHF
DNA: TGTGCCAGCAGCTCCCCCACAGGGGTAGATCAGCCCCAGCATTTT

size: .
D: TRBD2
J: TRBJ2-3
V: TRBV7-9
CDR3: CASSSTSSGDTQYF
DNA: TGTGCCAGCAGCTCGACTAGCTCCGGGGATACGCAGTATTTT

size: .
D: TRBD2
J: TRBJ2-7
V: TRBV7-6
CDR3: CASSPSGGTSGVPYEQYF
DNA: TGTGCCAGCAGCCCCTCGGGAGGTACTAGCGGGGTTCCCTACGAGCAGTACTTC

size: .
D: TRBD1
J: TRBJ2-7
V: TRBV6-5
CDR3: CASSYPGQGDEQYF
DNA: TGTGCCAGCAGTTATCCGGGACAGGGGGACGAGCAGTACTTC

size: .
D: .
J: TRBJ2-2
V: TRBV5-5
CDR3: CASSLAGVQGIANTGELFF
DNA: TGTGCCAGCAGCTTGGCGGGAGTTCAAGGGATCGCGAACACCGGGGAGCTGTTTTTT

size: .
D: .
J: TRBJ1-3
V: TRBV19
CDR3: CASSMGRGAGNTIYF
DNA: TGTGCCAGTAGTATGGGGAGGGGCGCTGGAAACACCATATATTTT

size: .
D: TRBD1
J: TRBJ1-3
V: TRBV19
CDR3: CASSPGLDRKFSGNTIYF
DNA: TGTGCCAGTAGCCCCGGTCTGGACAGGAAATTCTCTGGAAACACCATATATTTT

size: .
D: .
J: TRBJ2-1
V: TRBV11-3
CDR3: CASSLGGANNEQFF
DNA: TGTGCCAGCAGCCTCGGAGGGGCAAACAATGAGCAGTTCTTC

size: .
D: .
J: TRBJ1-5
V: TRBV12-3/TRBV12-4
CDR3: CASTLTGDQPQHF
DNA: TGTGCCAGCACCCTGACGGGGGATCAGCCCCAGCATTTT

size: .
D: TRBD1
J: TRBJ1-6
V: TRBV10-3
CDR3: CASRQGAYNSPLHF
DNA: TGTGCCAGCCGTCAGGGGGCCTATAATTCACCCCTCCACTTT

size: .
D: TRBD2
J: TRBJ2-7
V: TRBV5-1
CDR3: CASGEGTTPYEQYF
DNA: TGCGCCAGTGGGGAGGGGACCACCCCCTACGAGCAGTACTTC

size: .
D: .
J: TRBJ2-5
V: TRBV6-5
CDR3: CASFGGAREETQYF
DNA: TGTGCCAGCTTTGGCGGGGCTAGGGAAGAGACCCAGTACTTC

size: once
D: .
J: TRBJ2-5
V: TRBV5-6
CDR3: CASSAPRMGGPKETQYF
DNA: TGTGCCAGCAGCGCACCCAGAATGGGAGGCCCTAAAGAGACCCAGTACTTC

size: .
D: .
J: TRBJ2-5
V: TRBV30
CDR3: CAYARAYETQYF
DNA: TGTGCCTACGCCAGGGCTTACGAGACCCAGTACTTC

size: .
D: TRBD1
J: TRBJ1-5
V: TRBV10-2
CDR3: CASSPTGGYQPQHF
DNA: TGCGCCAGCAGCCCGACAGGGGGTTATCAGCCCCAGCATTTT

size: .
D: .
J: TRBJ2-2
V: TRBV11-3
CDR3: CASSLDKAGTGELFF
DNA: TGTGCCAGCAGCTTAGATAAAGCCGGTACCGGGGAGCTGTTTTTT

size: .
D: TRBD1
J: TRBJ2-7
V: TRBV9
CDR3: CASSVGTGSHEQYF
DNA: TGTGCCAGCAGCGTAGGGACAGGGTCCCACGAGCAGTACTTC

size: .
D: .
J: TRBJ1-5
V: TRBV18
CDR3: CASSPRAGGNQPQHF
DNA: TGTGCCAGCTCACCAAGAGCAGGGGGCAATCAGCCCCAGCATTTT

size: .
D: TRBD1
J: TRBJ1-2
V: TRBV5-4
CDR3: CASSLGRQGYGYTF
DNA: TGTGCCAGCAGCTTGGGCCGACAGGGCTATGGCTACACCTTC

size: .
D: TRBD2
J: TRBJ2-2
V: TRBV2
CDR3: CASRSGGGARTGELFF
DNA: TGTGCCAGCAGGTCTGGCGGGGGGGCGCGCACCGGGGAGCTGTTTTTT

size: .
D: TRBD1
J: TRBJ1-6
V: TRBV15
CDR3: CATSRTGTGNSPLHF
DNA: TGTGCCACCAGCAGGACCGGGACAGGCAATTCACCCCTCCACTTT

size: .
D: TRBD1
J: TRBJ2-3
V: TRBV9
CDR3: CASSVDRGQRRADTQYF
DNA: TGTGCCAGCAGCGTTGACAGGGGCCAACGTCGAGCAGATACGCAGTATTTT

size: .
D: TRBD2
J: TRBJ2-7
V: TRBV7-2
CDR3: CASSPGLAGGYEQYF
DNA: TGTGCCAGCAGCCCGGGACTAGCGGGGGGTTACGAGCAGTACTTC

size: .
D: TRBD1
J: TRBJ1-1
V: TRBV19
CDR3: CASRGNRGQGTEAFF
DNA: TGTGCCAGTAGGGGTAACAGGGGGCAGGGCACTGAAGCTTTCTTT

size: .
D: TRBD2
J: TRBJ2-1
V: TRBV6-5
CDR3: CASSSAGGRQFF
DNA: TGTGCCAGCAGTTCTGCGGGGGGCCGACAGTTCTTC

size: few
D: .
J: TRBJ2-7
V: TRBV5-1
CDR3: CASSLSQTSYEQYF
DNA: TGCGCCAGCAGCTTGTCACAGACCTCCTACGAGCAGTACTTC

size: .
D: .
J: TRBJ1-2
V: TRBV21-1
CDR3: CASSKGGQGEAYGYTF
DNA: TGTGCCAGCAGCAAAGGAGGACAGGGAGAGGCCTATGGCTACACCTTC

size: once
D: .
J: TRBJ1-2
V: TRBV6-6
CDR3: CASSYPDSTSGYTF
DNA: TGTGCCAGCAGTTACCCGGACAGTACTAGTGGCTACACCTTC

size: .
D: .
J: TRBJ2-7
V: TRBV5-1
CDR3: CASSLAPGESYEQYF
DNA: TGCGCCAGCAGCTTGGCGCCAGGCGAATCCTACGAGCAGTACTTC

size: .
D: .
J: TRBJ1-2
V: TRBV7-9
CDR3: CASSLAGVRHYGYTF
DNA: TGTGCCAGCAGCTTAGCAGGGGTTCGTCACTATGGCTACACCTTC

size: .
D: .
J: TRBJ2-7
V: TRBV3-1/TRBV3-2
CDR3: CASSQSGGLYYEQYF
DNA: TGTGCCAGCAGCCAGTCAGGGGGACTTTACTACGAGCAGTACTTC

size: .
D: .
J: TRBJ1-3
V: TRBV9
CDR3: CASTRPSGNTIYF
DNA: TGTGCCAGCACTAGACCGTCTGGAAACACCATATATTTT

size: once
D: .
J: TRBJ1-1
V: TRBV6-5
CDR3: CASSYGQSLVNTEAFF
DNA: TGTGCCAGCAGTTACGGGCAGTCCTTAGTAAACACTGAAGCTTTCTTT

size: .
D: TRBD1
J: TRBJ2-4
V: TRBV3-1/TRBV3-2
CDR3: CASSQEAGTGDHIQYF
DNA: TGTGCCAGCAGCCAAGAGGCCGGGACAGGGGACCACATTCAGTACTTC

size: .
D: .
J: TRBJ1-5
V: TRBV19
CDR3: CASSIERGSVKHF
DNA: TGTGCCAGTAGTATAGAAAGGGGATCGGTGAAGCATTTT

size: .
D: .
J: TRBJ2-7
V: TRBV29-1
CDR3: CSAWGGADIHEQYF
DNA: TGCAGCGCCTGGGGGGGGGCGGATATCCACGAGCAGTACTTC

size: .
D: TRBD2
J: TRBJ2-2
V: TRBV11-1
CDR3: CASMPGLANTGELFF
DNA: TGTGCCAGCATGCCCGGACTAGCCAACACCGGGGAGCTGTTTTTT

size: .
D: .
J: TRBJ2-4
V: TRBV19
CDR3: CASTPGGGALAKNIQYF
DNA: TGTGCCAGTACCCCCGGCGGAGGGGCACTAGCCAAAAACATTCAGTACTTC

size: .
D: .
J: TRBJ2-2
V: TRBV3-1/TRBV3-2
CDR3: CASSQGYSTGELFF
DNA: TGTGCCAGCAGCCAAGGATACAGCACCGGGGAGCTGTTTTTT